This note documents a single TCR beta chain sequence. Its cognate antigen is unknown. Germline CDR1 is SGHNT and CDR2 is YYREEE (reference sequence). Trimming removed 0 bases from V and 5 bases from J; junction bases left unmatched: 4. This CDR3 spans 15 amino acids. These data are taken from a study of T cells after yellow fever vaccination. Study findings and constraints: A small proportion of clonotypes was detected in both the CD4 and CD8 compartments.

The authors made TCR cDNA by 5'RACE template switching, adding a universal primer site and UMIs. TCRdb reprocessed the 5' RACE reads with MiXCR, giving one entry per CDR3 protein. Of about 130,000 distinct CDR3 sequences in the sample, roughly 6.7% were seen once. This sequence joins TRBV5-4 and TRBJ2-3; 9 nucleotides align to TRBD2. The TCR was taken from a man between 18 and 35 years old who received the YFV17D yellow fever vaccine. The sample in question was CD4+ T cells sorted from PBMCs, obtained approximately 11 days after the first yellow fever vaccination. The CDR3 bases are TGTGCCAGCAGCTTGGATAGCGGGGGCCTAGATACGCAGTATTTT. Translation gives CASSLDSGGLDTQYF. Filled out from reference TRBV5-4 and TRBJ2-3, the complete variable domain reads ETGVTQSPTHLIKTRGQQVTLRCSSQSGHNTVSWYQQALGQGPQFIFQYYREEENGRGNFPPRFSGLQFPNYSSELNVNALELDDSALYLCASSLDSGGLDTQYFGPGTRLTVL.